One and the same sample provided the 24 T cell receptor beta chains below, sequenced in a study of read filtering for tumor transcriptome and immune sequencing. From around 440 ng of RNA, a library with molecular barcoded alpha/delta and beta/gamma adaptors was made. TCRdb called the reads again in MiXCR, with one record for every CDR3 protein. The table has some 41,000 distinct CDR3 sequences, roughly 13% seen once; the top ten hold about 38%. What was sequenced was a population of CD138-negative cells sorted from bone marrow. The receptor source for this set is a donor older than 35 with multiple myeloma.

There are a few counts of this clonotype. The chain combines TRBV23-1 with TRBJ1-4, with D uncertain. TRBV23-1 is annotated as an ORF whose role is uncertain. The V gene lost 2 bases and the J gene lost 4 bases, with 8 bases spanning the gap. The length of the CDR3 is 14 residues. In nucleotides, the CDR3 is TGCGCCAGCAGTCAACGGCCAATTAATGAAAAACTGTTTTTT. It codes for CASSQRPINEKLFF.

This chain joins TRBV5-1 and TRBJ1-1, with 9 bases lining up with TRBD1. The V gene's germline CDR1 is SGHRS and CDR2 YFSETQ. V lost 4 bases to trimming and J lost 11 bases; unmatched junction nucleotides: 12. CDR3 length: 14 residues. For the CDR3, the DNA is TGCGCCAGCAGCACCGGGACAGGGAAGGCTGCGGCTTTCTTT. Protein sequence: CASSTGTGKAAAFF.

This clonotype was counted ten times or more. The CDR3, as DNA: TGTGCCAGCAGATCGGCAAGCTCCTACAATGAGCAGTTCTTC. Translation gives CASRSASSYNEQFF. This rearrangement joins TRBV6-5 to TRBJ2-1; D is uncertain. Germline lookup yields CDR1 MNHEY and CDR2 SVGAGI. The CDR3 loop spans 14 amino acids. Trimming cost V 6 bases and J 0 bases, with 9 bases left between them.

At least ten counts were recorded for this clonotype. The chain has TRBV4-1 and TRBJ2-7; D remains unclear. The V gene's germline CDR1 is MGHRA and CDR2 YSYEKL. V dropped 0 bases and J dropped 3 bases, with 6 bases sitting between them. The CDR3 covers 13 residues. CDR3 region: CASSQDHGYEQYF. DNA for the CDR3: TGCGCCAGCAGCCAAGACCATGGCTACGAGCAGTACTTC.

This clonotype occurred many times. V usage is TRBV11-1 and J usage is TRBJ2-2; D possibly corresponds to TRBD2 (5 bases). The CDR3 runs 13 residues. The V end lost 6 bases, the J end lost 7 bases, and 12 bases lay between the germline ends. CDR1 is SGHAT, CDR2 FQDESV, per germline (reference sequence). In DNA form, the CDR3 reads TGTGCCAGCAGTCCCGGACTTCACGGGGAGCTGTTTTTT. This codes for CASSPGLHGELFF.

This clonotype was counted ten times or more. The chain carries TRBV20-1 and TRBJ2-7; 7 nucleotides align to TRBD2. This CDR3 contains 12 residues. The V and J ends lost 3 bases and 3 bases, in that order; junction bases with no gene match: 2. CDR1 and CDR2 (germline): DFQATT, SNEGSKA (reference sequence). CDR3 nucleotides: TGCAGTGCTAGCGGGACTAACTACGAGCAGTACTTC. Amino acid sequence: CSASGTNYEQYF.

This clonotype was counted many times. V and J are TRBV28 and TRBJ2-2, with 10 bases aligning to TRBD1. Trimming removed 10 bases from V and 7 bases from J; junction bases left unmatched: 9. Per the germline V gene, CDR1 is MDHEN and CDR2 is SYDVKM. CDR3 length: 14 amino acids. DNA for the CDR3: TGTGCCACTTCGACAGGGGGCGTTTTCGGGGAGCTGTTTTTT. Translation: CATSTGGVFGELFF.

In this sample, this clonotype turned up many times. The rearrangement uses TRBV4-1 and TRBJ1-2; no firm D call. CDR1 MGHRA and CDR2 YSYEKL come from the germline V gene. This CDR3 has 14 residues. Trimming shortened V by 3 bases and J by 4 bases, and 12 bases separated the two germline ends. The CDR3 DNA reads TGCGCCAGCAGCCAGAAAGATGCAACCTATGGCTACACCTTC. Residues: CASSQKDATYGYTF.

This clonotype was observed many times. CDR3 sequence (DNA): TGCAGTGCTAGAGACCCTCCAACTAATGAAAAACTGTTTTTT. Translated: CSARDPPTNEKLFF. The chain links TRBV20-1 to TRBJ1-4; D remains unclear. This CDR3 has 14 residues. Deletions cut 0 bases from V and 0 bases from J, with 5 bases between. CDR1 and CDR2 from the germline V gene are DFQATT and SNEGSKA (reference sequence).

The genes are TRBV7-3 and TRBJ2-3; 7 bases match TRBD2. The CDR3 length is 16 residues. Germline trimming cut 1 base from V and 8 bases from J; bases unmatched to any gene: 12. CDR1 and CDR2 from the germline V gene are SGHTA and FQGTGA. The CDR3 DNA reads TGTGCCAGCAGCTTAAGGGGCGGGAGCGTCGCAGGTACGCAGTATTTT. This codes for CASSLRGGSVAGTQYF.

This clonotype occurred many times. V is TRBV12-3 or TRBV12-4 and J is TRBJ2-1; TRBD1 agrees at 10 bases. Germline trimming cut 6 bases from V and 3 bases from J; bases unmatched to any gene: 5. CDR3 length: 15 residues. The CDR3 loop is CASRGDRGFYNEQFF. For the CDR3, the DNA is TGTGCCAGCAGGGGGGACAGGGGATTCTACAATGAGCAGTTCTTC.

Many counts were recorded for this clonotype. The CDR3, as DNA: TGCAGCGCCCGACAGAACACCGGGGAGCTGTTTTTT. Its translation: CSARQNTGELFF. The V and J genes are TRBV29-1 and TRBJ2-2; no clear D gene. The germline CDR1 and CDR2 sequences are SQVTM and ANQGSEA. The CDR3 runs 12 residues. V lost 7 bases and J 1 base, leaving 7 bases between the germline ends.

This clonotype has just a few counts. The conserved closing phenylalanine or tryptophan is absent in this CDR3, likely reflecting a read error. The chain uses TRBV29-1 and TRBJ1-5; 7 bases agree with TRBD1. The length of the CDR3 is 13 residues. V lost 6 bases to trimming and J lost 7 bases; unmatched junction nucleotides: 9. Germline lookup yields CDR1 SQVTM and CDR2 ANQGSEA. CDR3 protein: CSVSDRVTQPQHL. CDR3 sequence (DNA): TGCAGCGTCTCAGACAGGGTGACCCAGCCCCAGCATCTT.

By proportion, this clonotype is medium-sized. The rearrangement links TRBV7-8 to TRBJ2-1; possibly TRBD2 for D (6 bases). Trimming took off 1 base at V and 3 bases at J, with 13 bases between the two ends. The CDR3 loop spans 16 amino acids. Germline V gene sequence: CDR1 SGHVS, CDR2 FQNEAQ. CDR3 amino acids: CASSLVRRGHYNEQFF. As DNA, the CDR3 is TGTGCCAGCAGCTTAGTGCGGCGGGGTCACTACAATGAGCAGTTCTTC.

This clonotype has a count of ten or more. CDR3 region: CASSHKLNTEAFF. The CDR3 bases are TGTGCCAGCAGCCATAAATTGAACACTGAAGCTTTCTTT. This chain connects TRBV12-3 or TRBV12-4 to TRBJ1-1; D is ambiguous. Deletions cut 6 bases from V and 0 bases from J, with 8 bases between. This CDR3 comprises 13 residues.

This clonotype was observed many times. V and J are TRBV20-1 and TRBJ1-5; 9 nucleotides align to TRBD1. The trim removed 7 bases at V and 3 bases at J, leaving 1 base unmatched. The CDR3 is 12 residues long. CDR1 and CDR2 from the germline V gene are DFQATT and SNEGSKA (reference sequence). Here the CDR3 DNA reads TGCAGTGGACAGGGGGTCAATCAGCCCCAGCATTTT. It translates to CSGQGVNQPQHF.

The chain recombines TRBV30 with TRBJ2-4; D gene ambiguous. V lost 1 base and J lost 0, with 10 bases in between. CDR1 and CDR2 (germline): GTSNPN, SVGIG (reference sequence). CDR3 length: 15 residues. DNA of the CDR3: TGTGCCTGGAGTGCGAGTGATCTAGCCAAAAACATTCAGTACTTC. Translated: CAWSASDLAKNIQYF.

This clonotype was counted at least ten times. This chain connects TRBV4-1 to TRBJ1-5, with D possibly being TRBD1 (5 bases). V shed 4 bases and J shed 2 bases, with 6 bases lying between them. Germline-derived CDR1 and CDR2 are MGHRA and YSYEKL. This CDR3 is 13 amino acids long. For the CDR3, the DNA is TGCGCCAGCAGCCGGGGGGGCAATCAGCCCCAGCATTTT. Translation: CASSRGGNQPQHF.

This clonotype was recorded at least ten times. CDR3 sequence: CASSQPGHKGDYGYTF. The CDR3 nucleotides read TGTGCCAGTAGCCAACCGGGACACAAAGGGGACTATGGCTACACCTTC. V gene TRBV19 combines with J gene TRBJ1-2, with D perhaps TRBD1 (6 bases). There are 16 residues in the CDR3. Germline CDR1 and CDR2: LNHDA and SQIVND (reference sequence). V lost 6 bases, J lost 3 bases, and 20 bases lay in between.

There are many counts of this clonotype. The chain employs TRBV4-1 and TRBJ2-7; 7 nucleotides match TRBD1. The CDR3 extends over 14 amino acids. The V and J ends lost 4 bases and 3 bases, in that order; junction bases with no gene match: 6. Germline-derived CDR1 and CDR2 are MGHRA and YSYEKL. In DNA, the CDR3 is TGCGCCAGCAGCCGAGAGACAGGGAGCTACGAGCAGTACTTC. It specifies CASSRETGSYEQYF.

About this clonotype: A much larger clone differs from this one at a single base, so this may be a read error. The V and J genes are TRBV11-2 and TRBJ2-1; no firm D call. The germline V gene encodes CDR1 SGHAT and CDR2 FQNNGV. V was shortened by 2 bases and J by 6 bases, with 11 bases between the two germline ends. The CDR3 is 14 amino acids. The CDR3 loop is CASSLFRAVNEQFF. The CDR3 DNA follows: TGTGCCAGCAGCTTATTCCGGGCTGTCAATGAGCAGTTCTTC.

A word on this clonotype: This may come from a read error, since a much larger clone is one base off. The chain couples TRBV30 to TRBJ2-5; tentatively, D is TRBD2 (6 bases). With 2 bases removed from V and 5 bases from J, the gap between germline ends came to 18 bases. Per the germline V gene, CDR1 is GTSNPN and CDR2 is SVGIG (reference sequence). The CDR3 is 15 residues long. The CDR3 DNA reads TGTGCCTGGAGTCGCGGGACTTACGGGGCGGAGACCCAGTACTTC. This translates into CAWSRGTYGAETQYF. Using reference TRBV30 and TRBJ2-5 for the parts outside the CDR3, the full variable domain is SQTIHQWPATLVQPVGSPLSLECTVEGTSNPNLYWYRQAAGRGLQLLFYSVGIGQISSEVPQNLSASRPQDRQFILSSKKLLLSDSGFYLCAWSRGTYGAETQYFGPGTRLLVL.

The V gene is TRBV19, the J gene TRBJ2-1, with D perhaps matching TRBD1 (6 bases). CDR3 length equals 14 residues. Germline lookup yields CDR1 LNHDA and CDR2 SQIVND (reference sequence). V lost 11 bases to trimming and J lost 9 bases, with 23 bases between them. Here the CDR3 reads CACTKRQGLSEQFF. CDR3 sequence (DNA): TGTGCCTGTACCAAACGTCAGGGGTTGAGTGAGCAGTTCTTC.

This clonotype is medium-sized (0.01 to 0.1%) in the sample. V usage is TRBV7-6 and J usage is TRBJ2-1; D may be TRBD2 (5 bases). V was pared by 1 base and J by 1 base, with 11 bases between. CDR1 is SGHVS and CDR2 is FNYEAQ in the germline V gene. CDR3 length equals 16 residues. CDR3 DNA: TGTGCCAGCAGCTTAGAGGGCGGCGGGTCCTACAATGAGCAGTTCTTC. This encodes CASSLEGGGSYNEQFF.